Listed below are T cell receptor beta chains from one sample, sequenced in a study of T cells after yellow fever vaccination. TCRdb itself ran the 5' RACE reads through MiXCR, one entry per CDR3 protein. The sample lists around 550,000 distinct CDR3 sequences; 15% to 20% were seen once. The sequences come from PBMCs, collected 15 days after the yellow fever booster vaccination. These receptors were obtained from a man aged 25 to 45 who received the YFV17D yellow fever vaccine. Each CDR3 is given with its conserved first and last residue. Each record gives: clone size, V gene, J gene, D gene, CDR3 DNA, CDR3 protein. The D gene is left open where the match is weak. The size entry is marked missing in some rows and otherwise reads once, few, many or a size class.

abundance: few; v_gene: TRBV4-3; j_gene: TRBJ1-4; d_gene: TRBD1; CDR3nt: TGCGCCAGCAGCCAAGAGTTCGGGACAGGGAGGGAAAAACTGTTTTTT; CDR3aa: CASSQEFGTGREKLFF
abundance: NA; v_gene: TRBV6-1; j_gene: TRBJ2-3; d_gene: TRBD2; CDR3nt: TGTGCCAGCCTGCTAGGCGGACTAGCGACAGATACGCAGTATTTT; CDR3aa: CASLLGGLATDTQYF
abundance: few; v_gene: TRBV28; j_gene: TRBJ2-2; d_gene: NA; CDR3nt: TGTGCCAGCCGGACAATGGGGCCCACCGGGGAGCTGTTTTTT; CDR3aa: CASRTMGPTGELFF
abundance: few; v_gene: TRBV29-1; j_gene: TRBJ2-7; d_gene: TRBD2; CDR3nt: TGCAGCGTTGGGGAGGGTTTAACCTACGAGCAGTACTTC; CDR3aa: CSVGEGLTYEQYF
abundance: few; v_gene: TRBV7-2; j_gene: TRBJ2-2; d_gene: NA; CDR3nt: TGTGCCAGCAGCTTGAACAGGGCCGGGGAGCTGTTTTTT; CDR3aa: CASSLNRAGELFF
abundance: few; v_gene: TRBV5-4; j_gene: TRBJ2-3; d_gene: TRBD2; CDR3nt: TGTGCCAGCAGTCCTCCCTCGGGACTAGCGGGAGTTACAGATACGCAGTATTTT; CDR3aa: CASSPPSGLAGVTDTQYF
abundance: NA; v_gene: TRBV6-2/TRBV6-3; j_gene: TRBJ2-1; d_gene: TRBD2; CDR3nt: TGTGCCAGCAGTTATGGCGGGAGGGTGGCAAATGAGCAGTTCTTC; CDR3aa: CASSYGGRVANEQFF
abundance: NA; v_gene: TRBV5-1; j_gene: TRBJ2-5; d_gene: NA; CDR3nt: TGCGCCAGCAGCTTGAATGTCTACAGAGGGACTCCGGCCGGGGGGACCCAGTACTTC; CDR3aa: CASSLNVYRGTPAGGTQYF
abundance: many; v_gene: TRBV7-8; j_gene: TRBJ1-1; d_gene: NA; CDR3nt: TGTGCCAGCAGCTTGGGTCAGGGCAGGACTGAAGCTTTCTTT; CDR3aa: CASSLGQGRTEAFF
abundance: NA; v_gene: TRBV7-9; j_gene: TRBJ2-5; d_gene: TRBD2; CDR3nt: TGTGCCAGCAGAACGACGGGGGGGCAAGAGACCCAGTACTTC; CDR3aa: CASRTTGGQETQYF
abundance: few; v_gene: TRBV20-1; j_gene: TRBJ2-1; d_gene: NA; CDR3nt: TGCAGTGCTCACAGCGCCTACAATGAGCAGTTCTTC; CDR3aa: CSAHSAYNEQFF
abundance: NA; v_gene: TRBV30; j_gene: TRBJ2-7; d_gene: NA; CDR3nt: TGTGCAGCGAACCTGGGAGGATCCTACGAGCAGTACTTC; CDR3aa: CAANLGGSYEQYF
abundance: NA; v_gene: TRBV18; j_gene: TRBJ2-4; d_gene: NA; CDR3nt: TGTGCCAGCTCACCACCTATCCAGATTGCCAAAAACATTCAGTACTTC; CDR3aa: CASSPPIQIAKNIQYF
abundance: NA; v_gene: TRBV25-1; j_gene: TRBJ2-1; d_gene: TRBD1; CDR3nt: TGTGCCAGCAGTGATGGCAGGGGGCTTCGGAATGAGCAGTTCTTC; CDR3aa: CASSDGRGLRNEQFF
abundance: NA; v_gene: TRBV7-2; j_gene: TRBJ2-7; d_gene: TRBD1; CDR3nt: TGTGCCAGCAGCTCAGCCGGGACAGACCCGGGAGAGCAGTACTTC; CDR3aa: CASSSAGTDPGEQYF
abundance: many; v_gene: TRBV7-2; j_gene: TRBJ2-7; d_gene: NA; CDR3nt: TGTGCCAGCAGCTTAAACGGGGGTTACGAGCAGTACTTC; CDR3aa: CASSLNGGYEQYF
abundance: NA; v_gene: TRBV7-9; j_gene: TRBJ2-2; d_gene: TRBD1; CDR3nt: TGTGCCAGCAGCGACAGGGGAGGGAACACCGGGGAGCTGTTTTTT; CDR3aa: CASSDRGGNTGELFF
abundance: NA; v_gene: TRBV10-3; j_gene: TRBJ1-2; d_gene: NA; CDR3nt: TGTGCCATCCGGGAGGGGCTCAACTATGGCTACACCTTC; CDR3aa: CAIREGLNYGYTF
abundance: NA; v_gene: TRBV20-1; j_gene: TRBJ1-1; d_gene: NA; CDR3nt: TGCAGTGCCGAAGGGCTGCACACTGAAGCTTTCTTT; CDR3aa: CSAEGLHTEAFF
abundance: many; v_gene: TRBV28; j_gene: TRBJ2-5; d_gene: NA; CDR3nt: TGTGCCAGCAGTTTAAGTCAAGGGACCCAGTACTTC; CDR3aa: CASSLSQGTQYF
abundance: few; v_gene: TRBV11-2; j_gene: TRBJ2-2; d_gene: NA; CDR3nt: TGTGCCAGCAGCTTAGATTTGGCGTTCGCGAACACCGGGGAGCTGTTTTTT; CDR3aa: CASSLDLAFANTGELFF
abundance: NA; v_gene: TRBV15; j_gene: TRBJ2-1; d_gene: TRBD1; CDR3nt: TGTGCCACCAGCAGAGATCGCGACAGGGACAATGAGCAGTTCTTC; CDR3aa: CATSRDRDRDNEQFF
abundance: few; v_gene: TRBV20-1; j_gene: TRBJ2-7; d_gene: TRBD1; CDR3nt: TGCAGTGCTAGGGACGGGACAGGGGGCGGCGAGCAGTACTTC; CDR3aa: CSARDGTGGGEQYF
abundance: NA; v_gene: TRBV4-3; j_gene: TRBJ2-7; d_gene: NA; CDR3nt: TGCGCCAGCAGCCAAGATCGCCGGACACCCAGTTGGAGGGAGCAGTACTTC; CDR3aa: CASSQDRRTPSWREQYF
abundance: NA; v_gene: TRBV20-1; j_gene: TRBJ1-2; d_gene: TRBD1; CDR3nt: TGCAGTGCTATCACGGACAGGGTCGGCGGGGATGGCTACACCTTC; CDR3aa: CSAITDRVGGDGYTF
abundance: NA; v_gene: TRBV3-1; j_gene: TRBJ1-2; d_gene: NA; CDR3nt: TGTGCCAGCAGAACCTATGCGGGTGACTATGGCTACACCTTC; CDR3aa: CASRTYAGDYGYTF
abundance: NA; v_gene: TRBV5-1; j_gene: TRBJ2-7; d_gene: TRBD1; CDR3nt: TGCGCCAGCAGCTCGTCCCGGGACAGGGGGGGGATTTACGAGCAGTACTTC; CDR3aa: CASSSSRDRGGIYEQYF
abundance: few; v_gene: TRBV10-3; j_gene: TRBJ2-7; d_gene: NA; CDR3nt: TGTGCCATCGGACTGGGGAGCGAGCAGTACTTC; CDR3aa: CAIGLGSEQYF
abundance: few; v_gene: TRBV6-2/TRBV6-3; j_gene: TRBJ2-1; d_gene: NA; CDR3nt: TGTGCCAGCAGCCCGCTAGCGCATCATGAGCAGTTCTTC; CDR3aa: CASSPLAHHEQFF
abundance: few; v_gene: TRBV7-8; j_gene: TRBJ2-2; d_gene: TRBD2; CDR3nt: TGTGCCAGCAGCGTTAGCGGGAGTAACACCGGGGAGCTGTTTTTT; CDR3aa: CASSVSGSNTGELFF
abundance: few; v_gene: TRBV28; j_gene: TRBJ2-3; d_gene: TRBD2; CDR3nt: TGTGCCAGCAGTTTAGGACGAGGCGGGAGGCCCACAGATACGCAGTATTTT; CDR3aa: CASSLGRGGRPTDTQYF
abundance: NA; v_gene: TRBV7-3; j_gene: TRBJ2-1; d_gene: TRBD2; CDR3nt: TGTGCCAGCAGCACGACTAGCGGGGGTAATGAGCAGTTCTTC; CDR3aa: CASSTTSGGNEQFF
abundance: NA; v_gene: TRBV6-1; j_gene: TRBJ2-4; d_gene: NA; CDR3nt: TGTGCCAGCAGCGTGAACGACATTCAGTACTTC; CDR3aa: CASSVNDIQYF
abundance: few; v_gene: TRBV6-2/TRBV6-3; j_gene: TRBJ2-1; d_gene: NA; CDR3nt: TGTGCCAGCAGTAATACCGGGACACGGGTGTTCTTC; CDR3aa: CASSNTGTRVFF
abundance: NA; v_gene: TRBV6-1; j_gene: TRBJ2-3; d_gene: TRBD2; CDR3nt: TGTGCCAGCAGTGGGGCGGGAGGGAGCACAGATACGCAGTATTTT; CDR3aa: CASSGAGGSTDTQYF
abundance: few; v_gene: TRBV10-3; j_gene: TRBJ2-7; d_gene: NA; CDR3nt: TGTGCCATCACTGAGTCCAACTCGGCGACGGAGCAGTACTTC; CDR3aa: CAITESNSATEQYF
abundance: many; v_gene: TRBV5-1; j_gene: TRBJ2-7; d_gene: NA; CDR3nt: TGCGCCAGCAGCTTGGTTGCACCATCCTACGAGCAGTACTTC; CDR3aa: CASSLVAPSYEQYF
abundance: few; v_gene: TRBV5-1; j_gene: TRBJ2-3; d_gene: NA; CDR3nt: TGCGCCAGCAGCTTCGGGATTACAGATACGCAGTATTTT; CDR3aa: CASSFGITDTQYF
abundance: NA; v_gene: TRBV6-5; j_gene: TRBJ2-1; d_gene: NA; CDR3nt: TGTGCCAGCAGTTACGGGGCAAGCTCCTACAATGAGCAGTTCTTC; CDR3aa: CASSYGASSYNEQFF
abundance: NA; v_gene: TRBV7-2; j_gene: TRBJ2-1; d_gene: NA; CDR3nt: TGTGCCAGCACCGGGGGTTGGGGGTACAATGAGCAGTTCTTC; CDR3aa: CASTGGWGYNEQFF
abundance: few; v_gene: TRBV7-8; j_gene: TRBJ2-1; d_gene: NA; CDR3nt: TGTGCCAGCAGCTTAGGGGTAGCGGAATACAATGAGCAGTTCTTC; CDR3aa: CASSLGVAEYNEQFF
abundance: NA; v_gene: TRBV10-2; j_gene: TRBJ2-7; d_gene: NA; CDR3nt: TGCGCCAGCAGTGCTCCGCCCTACGAGCAGTACTTC; CDR3aa: CASSAPPYEQYF
abundance: NA; v_gene: TRBV5-4; j_gene: TRBJ1-4; d_gene: NA; CDR3nt: TGTGCCAGCAGCTTAGACAATTCGAATGAAAAACTGTTTTTT; CDR3aa: CASSLDNSNEKLFF
abundance: NA; v_gene: TRBV28; j_gene: TRBJ2-2; d_gene: TRBD2; CDR3nt: TGTGCCAGCAGCTTTTTGGGGAGGGGCACCGGGGAGCTGTTTTTT; CDR3aa: CASSFLGRGTGELFF
abundance: NA; v_gene: TRBV28; j_gene: TRBJ2-1; d_gene: TRBD2; CDR3nt: TGTGCCAGCAGACACCATAGCGGGAGTTCCTACAATGAGCAGTTCTTC; CDR3aa: CASRHHSGSSYNEQFF
abundance: NA; v_gene: TRBV24-1; j_gene: TRBJ2-3; d_gene: TRBD1; CDR3nt: TGTGCCACCAGTGATCCCCGGACAGGGGGAGATACGCAGTATTTT; CDR3aa: CATSDPRTGGDTQYF
abundance: many; v_gene: TRBV20-1; j_gene: TRBJ2-5; d_gene: NA; CDR3nt: TGCAGTGCTAGAGATCGGCTAGGGGGAGAGACCCAGTACTTC; CDR3aa: CSARDRLGGETQYF
abundance: NA; v_gene: TRBV23-1; j_gene: TRBJ2-1; d_gene: NA; CDR3nt: TGCGCCAGGGTCGAAGGAGTCAATGAGCAGTTCTTC; CDR3aa: CARVEGVNEQFF
abundance: few; v_gene: TRBV20-1; j_gene: TRBJ1-1; d_gene: NA; CDR3nt: TGCAGTGCTGGAATCCTGGGGAACACTGAAGCTTTCTTT; CDR3aa: CSAGILGNTEAFF
abundance: NA; v_gene: TRBV11-2; j_gene: TRBJ1-4; d_gene: NA; CDR3nt: TGTGCCAGCAGTACTCTCGGCATTACTAATGAAAAACTGTTTTTT; CDR3aa: CASSTLGITNEKLFF
abundance: many; v_gene: TRBV25-1; j_gene: TRBJ2-5; d_gene: TRBD2; CDR3nt: TGTGCCAGCAGTCGCGTTCAGCGGGGGGAGACCCAGTACTTC; CDR3aa: CASSRVQRGETQYF
abundance: few; v_gene: TRBV29-1; j_gene: TRBJ1-2; d_gene: NA; CDR3nt: TGCAGCGTTGGAGAGGGAACCTCCTATGGCTACACCTTC; CDR3aa: CSVGEGTSYGYTF